A single sample gave rise to the 10 T cell receptor beta chains below, sequenced in a study of shared clonotypes between healthy human individuals. Naive-designated CD8 cells lacked CD45RO, were positively enriched for CCR7, and omitted terminally differentiated effector memory CD45RA+ cells. TCRdb's copy holds only in-frame clones and misses some; the assay was immunoSEQ multiplex PCR. Altogether some 740,000 clones are present, over 90% being singletons, with the ten largest covering less than 25%. Material for sequencing was naive CD8+ T cells sorted from blood. The receptors originated from a man aged 30 to 45 in good health.

The V gene is TRBV7-9, the J gene TRBJ2-5; TRBD2 agrees at 7 bases. Trimming at V came to 5 bases and at J to 2 bases, leaving 14 bases not matched to a gene. This CDR3 comprises 17 residues. Germline CDR1 SEHNR, CDR2 FQNEAQ (reference sequence). The CDR3 region is CASSIIGGGPRQETQYF. The CDR3 DNA reads as TGTGCCAGCAGCATCATTGGGGGAGGGCCAAGGCAAGAGACCCAGTACTTC.

The V gene is TRBV6-1, the J gene TRBJ2-5; unclear D gene. The CDR3 length is 15 residues. Trimming removed 2 bases at V and 1 base at J, with 11 bases between. The V gene's germline CDR1 is MNHNS and CDR2 SASEGT. As DNA, the CDR3 is TGTGCCAGCAGTGAAATCGGTAGCCTCCAAGAGACCCAGTACTTC. This gives the protein CASSEIGSLQETQYF.

The V and J genes are TRBV19 and TRBJ2-1, with 10 bases matching TRBD2. This CDR3 has 15 residues. The J segment lost 4 bases and the V segment lost 5 bases, leaving 5 bases of the junction unmatched. Germline CDR1 is LNHDA and CDR2 is SQIVND (reference sequence). The CDR3 here is CASSSGLALYNEQFF. The CDR3 region has the DNA TGTGCCAGTAGTTCGGGACTAGCGTTGTACAATGAGCAGTTCTTC.

The genes are TRBV10-3 and TRBJ2-5; D is unclear. The CDR3 runs 18 residues. From germline, CDR1 is ENHRY and CDR2 SYGVKD. Deletions cut 0 bases from V and 5 bases from J, with 22 bases between. The DNA of the CDR3 is TGTGCCATCAGTGAGTCGGCGTTCCCGACCACCAAACGGGAGACCCAGTACTTC. Translating gives CAISESAFPTTKRETQYF.

The CDR3 nucleotides read TGTGCCACCAGCAGAGATGGCCAGGGTGGGGAAAAACTGTTTTTT. Residues: CATSRDGQGGEKLFF. This rearrangement joins TRBV15 to TRBJ1-4; D is possibly TRBD1 (5 bases). CDR1 is LNHNV and CDR2 is YYDKDF in the germline V gene (reference sequence). Trimming shortened V by 0 bases and J by 8 bases, and 13 bases separated the two germline ends. This CDR3 has 15 residues. The variable domain in full, with the rest retrieved from reference TRBV15 and TRBJ1-4, is DAMVIQNPRYQVTQFGKPVTLSCSQTLNHNVMYWYQQKSSQAPKLLFHYYDKDFNNEADTPDNFQSRRPNTSFCFLDIRSPGLGDTAMYLCATSRDGQGGEKLFFGSGTQLSVL.

The chain has TRBV28 and TRBJ2-6, with 8 bases identical to TRBD2. Trimming cost V 4 bases and J 0 bases; bases outside gene matches: 8. The length of the CDR3 is 18 residues. Germline V gene data show CDR1 as MDHEN and CDR2 as SYDVKM. DNA of the CDR3: TGTGCCAGCAGTTACCATTCGGGAGGGCCCTCTGGGGCCAACGTCCTGACTTTC. Translation gives CASSYHSGGPSGANVLTF.

The chain uses TRBV19 and TRBJ1-5; D ambiguous. CDR3 length equals 15 residues. CDR1 is LNHDA and CDR2 is SQIVND in the germline V gene (reference sequence). Trimming left V 7 bases short and J 0 bases short, with 13 bases between. As DNA, the CDR3 is TGTGCCAGTACTCGGTCAGATTTTAGCAATCAGCCCCAGCATTTT. It is translated as CASTRSDFSNQPQHF.

The chain has TRBV5-8 and TRBJ1-4, with TRBD1 matching over 7 bases. This CDR3 spans 16 amino acids. Germline assignment: CDR1 SGHTS and CDR2 YDEGEE. With 1 base clipped from V and 5 bases from J, the junction kept 8 bases outside the gene matches. CDR3 DNA: TGTGCCAGCAGCTTGCGACCGGGACAGCCGAATGAAAAACTGTTTTTT. Translation gives CASSLRPGQPNEKLFF.

The chain uses TRBV28 and TRBJ2-1, with D possibly being TRBD2 (5 bases). CDR1 is MDHEN, CDR2 SYDVKM, per germline. Between the trimmed V and J ends, which lost 6 bases and 8 bases, there was a span of 20 bases. The CDR3 length is 15 residues. The CDR3 DNA reads TGTGCCAGCAGAGACAATATCGGGGTGTGGGATGAGCAGTTCTTC. Its protein product is CASRDNIGVWDEQFF.

V usage is TRBV4-2 and J usage is TRBJ2-3; 13 bases map to TRBD2. This CDR3 spans 17 amino acids. CDR1 is LGHNA, CDR2 YNFKEQ, per germline. J gave up 6 bases and V 0 bases, and 6 bases lay outside the gene matches. For the CDR3, the DNA is TGTGCCAGCAGCCAAGAGACTAGCGGGAGGACATGGGATACGCAGTATTTT. Its translation: CASSQETSGRTWDTQYF.